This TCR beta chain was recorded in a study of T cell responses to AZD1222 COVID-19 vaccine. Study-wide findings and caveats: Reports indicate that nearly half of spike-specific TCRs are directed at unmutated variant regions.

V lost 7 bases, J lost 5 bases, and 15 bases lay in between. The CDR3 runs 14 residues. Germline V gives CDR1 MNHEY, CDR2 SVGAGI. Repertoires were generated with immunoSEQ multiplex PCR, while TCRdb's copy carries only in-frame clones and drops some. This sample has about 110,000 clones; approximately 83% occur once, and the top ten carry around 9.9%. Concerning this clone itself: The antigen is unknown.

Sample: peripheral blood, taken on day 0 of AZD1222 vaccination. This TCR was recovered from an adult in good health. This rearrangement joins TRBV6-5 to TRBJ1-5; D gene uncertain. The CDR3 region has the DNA TGTGCCAGCACCCCAGAGGTGCGCTATCAGCCCCAGCATTTT. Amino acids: CASTPEVRYQPQHF.